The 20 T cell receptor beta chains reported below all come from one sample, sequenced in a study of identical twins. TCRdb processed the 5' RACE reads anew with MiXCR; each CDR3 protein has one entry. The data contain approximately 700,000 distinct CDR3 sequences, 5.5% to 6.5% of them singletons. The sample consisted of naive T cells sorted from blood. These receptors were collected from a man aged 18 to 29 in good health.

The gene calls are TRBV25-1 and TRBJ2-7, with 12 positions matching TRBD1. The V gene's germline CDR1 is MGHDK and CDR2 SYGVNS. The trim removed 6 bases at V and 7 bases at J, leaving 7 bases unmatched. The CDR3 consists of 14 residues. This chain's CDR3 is CASSPGQGAREQYV. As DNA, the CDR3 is TGTGCCAGCAGCCCGGGACAGGGGGCGCGTGAGCAGTACGTC.

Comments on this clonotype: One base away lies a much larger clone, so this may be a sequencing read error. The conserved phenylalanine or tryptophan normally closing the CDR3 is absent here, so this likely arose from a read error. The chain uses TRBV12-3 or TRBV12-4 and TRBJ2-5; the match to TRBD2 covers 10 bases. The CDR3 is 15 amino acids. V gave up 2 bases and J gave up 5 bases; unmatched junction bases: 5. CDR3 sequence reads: CASSLLAGDEETQYL. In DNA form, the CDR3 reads TGTGCCAGCAGTTTACTAGCGGGAGATGAGGAGACCCAGTACCTC.

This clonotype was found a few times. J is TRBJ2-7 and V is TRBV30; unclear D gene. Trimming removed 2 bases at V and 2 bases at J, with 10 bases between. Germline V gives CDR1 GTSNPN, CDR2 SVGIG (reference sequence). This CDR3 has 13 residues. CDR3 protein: CAWSPFHTYEQYV. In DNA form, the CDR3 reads TGTGCCTGGAGTCCATTCCATACCTACGAGCAGTACGTC.

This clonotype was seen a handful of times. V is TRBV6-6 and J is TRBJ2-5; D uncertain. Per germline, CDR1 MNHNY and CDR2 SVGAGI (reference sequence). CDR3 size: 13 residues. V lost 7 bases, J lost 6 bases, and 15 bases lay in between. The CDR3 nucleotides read TGTGCCAGCACCCCCCCGGGCGCCCAGACCCAGTACTTC. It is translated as CASTPPGAQTQYF.

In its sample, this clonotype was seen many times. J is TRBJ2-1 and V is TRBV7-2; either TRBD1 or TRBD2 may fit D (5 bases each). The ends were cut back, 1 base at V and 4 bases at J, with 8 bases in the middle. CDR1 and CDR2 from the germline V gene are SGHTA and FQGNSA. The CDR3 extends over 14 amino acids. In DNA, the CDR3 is TGTGCCAGCAGCTTAGGGGACCCATACAATGAGCAGTTCTTC. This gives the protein CASSLGDPYNEQFF.

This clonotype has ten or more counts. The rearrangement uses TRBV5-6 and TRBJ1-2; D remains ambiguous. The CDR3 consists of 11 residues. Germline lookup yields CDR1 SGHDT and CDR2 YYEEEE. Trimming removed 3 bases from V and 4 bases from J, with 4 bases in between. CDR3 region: CASSSLYGYTF. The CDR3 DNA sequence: TGTGCCAGCAGCTCTCTCTATGGCTACACCTTC.

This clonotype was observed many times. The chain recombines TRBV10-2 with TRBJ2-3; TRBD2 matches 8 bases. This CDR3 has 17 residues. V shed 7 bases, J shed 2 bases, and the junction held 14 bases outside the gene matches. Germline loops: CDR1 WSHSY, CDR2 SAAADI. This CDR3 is CASTRAGLGSLTDTQYF. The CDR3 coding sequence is TGCGCCAGCACCAGAGCGGGACTAGGGAGTCTCACAGATACGCAGTATTTT.

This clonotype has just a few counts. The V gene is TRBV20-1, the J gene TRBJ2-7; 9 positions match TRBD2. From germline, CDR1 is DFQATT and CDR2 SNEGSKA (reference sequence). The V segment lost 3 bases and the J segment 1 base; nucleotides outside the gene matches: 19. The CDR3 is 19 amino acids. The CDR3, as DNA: TGCAGTGCTAGGGTCAGGGGATTAATAAGCGGGAGGAGGTCCTACGAGCAGTACTTC. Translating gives CSARVRGLISGRRSYEQYF.

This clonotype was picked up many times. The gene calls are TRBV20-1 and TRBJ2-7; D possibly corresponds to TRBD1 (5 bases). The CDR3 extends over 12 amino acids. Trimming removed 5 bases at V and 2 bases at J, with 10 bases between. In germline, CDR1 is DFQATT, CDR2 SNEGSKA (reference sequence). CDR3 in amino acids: CSALSRAYEQYV. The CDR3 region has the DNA TGCAGTGCTCTTAGCAGGGCCTACGAGCAGTACGTC.

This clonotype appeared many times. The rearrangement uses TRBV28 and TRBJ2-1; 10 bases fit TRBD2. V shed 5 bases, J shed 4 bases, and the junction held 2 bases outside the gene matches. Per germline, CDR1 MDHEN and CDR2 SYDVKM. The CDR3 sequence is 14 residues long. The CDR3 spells CASSDSGRYNEQFF. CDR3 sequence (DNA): TGTGCCAGCAGTGATAGCGGGAGGTACAATGAGCAGTTCTTC.

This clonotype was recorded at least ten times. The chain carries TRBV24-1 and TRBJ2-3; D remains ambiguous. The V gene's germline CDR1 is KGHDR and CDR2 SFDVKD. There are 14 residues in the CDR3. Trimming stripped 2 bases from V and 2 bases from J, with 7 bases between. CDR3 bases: TGTGCCACCAGTGATTCTTGGCACACAGATACGCAGTATTTT. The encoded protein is CATSDSWHTDTQYF.

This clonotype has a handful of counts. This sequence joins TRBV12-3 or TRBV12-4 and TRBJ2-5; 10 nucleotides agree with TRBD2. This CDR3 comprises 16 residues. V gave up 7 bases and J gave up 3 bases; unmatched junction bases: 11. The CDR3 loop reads CASTLARTSGEETQYF. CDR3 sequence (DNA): TGTGCCAGCACCCTCGCCCGGACTAGCGGCGAAGAGACCCAGTACTTC.

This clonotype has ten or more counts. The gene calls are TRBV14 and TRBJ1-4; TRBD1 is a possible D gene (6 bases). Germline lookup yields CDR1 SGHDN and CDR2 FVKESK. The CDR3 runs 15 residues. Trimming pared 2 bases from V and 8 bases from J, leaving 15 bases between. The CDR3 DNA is TGTGCCAGCAGCCAAAGGACAGCCTCTATGGAAAAACTGTTTTTT. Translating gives CASSQRTASMEKLFF.

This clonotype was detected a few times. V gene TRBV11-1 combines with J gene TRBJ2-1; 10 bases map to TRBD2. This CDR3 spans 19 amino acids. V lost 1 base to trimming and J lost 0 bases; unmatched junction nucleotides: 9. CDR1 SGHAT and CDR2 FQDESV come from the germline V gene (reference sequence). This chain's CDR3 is CASSLVLAGGLSSYNEQFF. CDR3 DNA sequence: TGTGCCAGCAGCTTAGTATTAGCGGGAGGCCTAAGCTCCTACAATGAGCAGTTCTTC.

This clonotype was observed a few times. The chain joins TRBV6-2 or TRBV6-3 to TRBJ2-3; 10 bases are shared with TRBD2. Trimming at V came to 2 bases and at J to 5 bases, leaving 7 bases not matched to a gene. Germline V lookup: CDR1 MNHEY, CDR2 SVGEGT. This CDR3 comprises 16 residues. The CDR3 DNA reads TGTGCCAGCAGTTACGAAGCGGGAGGGCCAGTAGATACGCAGTATTTT. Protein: CASSYEAGGPVDTQYF.

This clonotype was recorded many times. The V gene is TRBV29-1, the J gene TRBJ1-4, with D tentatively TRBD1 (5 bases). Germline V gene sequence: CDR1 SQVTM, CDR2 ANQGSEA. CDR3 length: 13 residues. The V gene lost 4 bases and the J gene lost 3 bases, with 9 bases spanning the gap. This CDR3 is CSVVSRANEKLFF. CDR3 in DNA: TGCAGCGTTGTAAGCAGGGCTAATGAAAAACTGTTTTTT.

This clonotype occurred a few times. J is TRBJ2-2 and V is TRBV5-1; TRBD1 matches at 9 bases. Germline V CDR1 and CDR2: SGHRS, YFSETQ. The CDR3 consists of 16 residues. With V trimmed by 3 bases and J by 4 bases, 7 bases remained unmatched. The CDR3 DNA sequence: TGCGCCAGCAGCTACCCACAGGGGGCGGCCACCGGGGAGCTGTTTTTT. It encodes CASSYPQGAATGELFF.

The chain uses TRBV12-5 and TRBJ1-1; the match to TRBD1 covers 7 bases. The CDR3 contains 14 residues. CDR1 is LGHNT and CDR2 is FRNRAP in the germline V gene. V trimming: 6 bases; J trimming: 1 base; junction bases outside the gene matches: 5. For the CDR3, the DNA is TGTGCTAGTGGCCGAGGACAGGAGAACACTGAAGCTTTCTTT. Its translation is CASGRGQENTEAFF.

CDR3 in amino acids: CASSIRLAVSSYNEQFF. In nucleotides, the CDR3 is TGTGCCAGTAGTATAAGACTAGCGGTGAGCTCCTACAATGAGCAGTTCTTC. The gene calls are TRBV19 and TRBJ2-1; TRBD2 matches 9 bases. The CDR3 consists of 17 residues. Germline V gene lookup returns CDR1 LNHDA and CDR2 SQIVND (reference sequence). Trimming at V came to 2 bases and at J to 0 bases, leaving 5 bases not matched to a gene. Based on the CDR3 plus reference TRBV19 and TRBJ2-1, the full variable domain is DGGITQSPKYLFRKEGQNVTLSCEQNLNHDAMYWYRQDPGQGLRLIYYSQIVNDFQKGDIAEGYSVSREKKESFPLTVTSAQKNPTAFYLCASSIRLAVSSYNEQFFGPGTRLTVL.

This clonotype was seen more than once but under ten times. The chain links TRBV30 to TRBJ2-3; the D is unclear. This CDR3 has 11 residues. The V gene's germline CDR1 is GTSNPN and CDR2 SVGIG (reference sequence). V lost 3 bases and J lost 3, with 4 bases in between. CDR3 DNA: TGTGCCTGGAGGAATACAGATACGCAGTATTTT. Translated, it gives CAWRNTDTQYF.